The 28 T cell receptor beta chains in this list originate from one sample, sequenced in a study of cytomegalovirus exposure and HLA in healthy donors. In the PCR, 60 Vbeta and 13 Jbeta primers were used. The data were produced by immunoSEQ multiplex PCR, yet TCRdb's version contains in-frame clones alone and is incomplete. The sample holds about 80,000 clones, 75% seen once. Sequenced material: PBMCs. The source is a middle-aged woman in good health and CMV-seronegative.

This clone was seen only once. The chain combines TRBV12-5 with TRBJ2-1; 12 nucleotides line up with TRBD1. The germline gives CDR1 LGHNT, CDR2 FRNRAP. This CDR3 is 14 amino acids long. With V trimmed by 5 bases and J by 7 bases, 3 bases remained unmatched. CDR3 sequence: CASGAGQGANEQFF. The CDR3 nucleotides are TGTGCTAGTGGTGCGGGACAGGGGGCGAATGAGCAGTTCTTC.

This chain connects TRBV28 to TRBJ2-7, with a weak D call TRBD1 (6 bases). Germline loops: CDR1 MDHEN, CDR2 SYDVKM. CDR3 length equals 14 residues. V lost 7 bases, J lost 4 bases, and 17 bases lay in between. This chain's CDR3 is CASIGGGGPYEQYF. The CDR3 DNA reads TGTGCCAGCATAGGGGGTGGAGGTCCTTACGAGCAGTACTTC.

CDR3 coding DNA: TGTGCCAGCAGCTTATTGGGCCAGGGGGCCCAAACTTCCCTCGGAGAGCAGTTCTTC. This gives the protein CASSLLGQGAQTSLGEQFF. This rearrangement joins TRBV5-5 to TRBJ2-1, with 8 bases matching TRBD1. Germline CDR1 is SGHKS and CDR2 is YYEKEE (reference sequence). The junction had 23 bases not matched to a gene; V was cut back by 2 bases and J by 10 bases. CDR3 length: 19 residues. Using reference TRBV5-5 and TRBJ2-1 for the parts outside the CDR3, the full variable domain is DAGVTQSPTHLIKTRGQQVTLRCSPISGHKSVSWYQQVLGQGPQFIFQYYEKEERGRGNFPDRFSARQFPNYSSELNVNALLLGDSALYLCASSLLGQGAQTSLGEQFFGPGTRLTVL.

This clone has just a few counts. The J gene is TRBJ2-7, the V gene TRBV4-1; 7 bases align to TRBD1. Trimming cost V 1 base and J 2 bases; bases outside gene matches: 8. Looked up from germline, CDR1 is MGHRA and CDR2 is YSYEKL. This CDR3 spans 16 amino acids. The CDR3 DNA reads as TGCGCCAGCAGCCAAGCAGACCTGGGACAGACCTACGAGCAGTACTTC. It translates to CASSQADLGQTYEQYF.

The chain uses TRBV2 and TRBJ2-7, with no clear D. Trimming stripped 4 bases from V and 4 bases from J, with 11 bases between. The CDR3 is 13 amino acids. In germline, CDR1 is SNHLY, CDR2 FYNNEI. The CDR3 is CASSVSQTYEQYF. The DNA of the CDR3 is TGTGCCAGCAGTGTTAGTCAGACTTACGAGCAGTACTTC.

The rearrangement links TRBV6-1 to TRBJ2-5; D possibly corresponds to TRBD1 (5 bases). With 1 base removed from V and 7 bases from J, the gap between germline ends came to 16 bases. The CDR3 has 15 amino acids. CDR1 and CDR2 (germline): MNHNS, SASEGT. The CDR3 protein is CASSEGGLSLRTQYF. The CDR3, as DNA: TGTGCCAGCAGTGAAGGGGGCCTCAGTTTGAGGACCCAGTACTTC.

There are a few counts of this clone. This chain uses TRBV28 with TRBJ1-3; D may be TRBD1 (6 bases). Trimming took off 4 bases at V and 4 bases at J, with 17 bases between the two ends. From germline, CDR1 is MDHEN and CDR2 SYDVKM. CDR3 length: 16 amino acids. This CDR3 reads CASSWEGGRAGNTIYF. In DNA, the CDR3 is TGTGCCAGCAGTTGGGAAGGGGGTAGGGCGGGAAACACCATATATTTT. The whole variable domain, remainder taken from reference TRBV28 and TRBJ1-3, is DVKVTQSSRYLVKRTGEKVFLECVQDMDHENMFWYRQDPGLGLRLIYFSYDVKMKEKGDIPEGYSVSREKKERFSLILESASTNQTSMYLCASSWEGGRAGNTIYFGEGSWLTVV.

This chain joins TRBV5-4 and TRBJ2-5, with TRBD2 identical over 10 bases. The CDR3 runs 16 residues. The V and J ends lost 2 bases and 4 bases, in that order; junction bases with no gene match: 8. Per the germline V gene, CDR1 is SGHNT and CDR2 is YYREEE (reference sequence). The CDR3 nucleotides read TGTGCCAGCAGCTTCGGCCAGGCTAGCGGGAGAGAGACCCAGTACTTC. It is translated as CASSFGQASGRETQYF.

The chain carries TRBV19 and TRBJ1-1; D gene unclear. The length of the CDR3 is 11 residues. Trimming stripped 11 bases from V and 6 bases from J, with 13 bases between. Germline CDR1 reads LNHDA; CDR2 reads SQIVND (reference sequence). The CDR3 sequence is CAGILGAEAFF. For the CDR3, the DNA is TGTGCCGGAATACTCGGGGCTGAAGCTTTCTTT.

The CDR3 coding sequence is TGTGCCAGCAGCTTGGACGGTCAAACCTGGGCACAAGAGACCCAGTACTTC. Its protein product is CASSLDGQTWAQETQYF. The chain uses TRBV5-4 and TRBJ2-5; D call uncertain. V dropped 0 bases and J dropped 2 bases, with 17 bases sitting between them. The CDR3 totals 17 residues. Germline assignment: CDR1 SGHNT and CDR2 YYREEE (reference sequence).

The CDR3 region has the DNA TGTGCCAGCAGCTTCCCGGGGAGGGACCTATCAGAGCAGTACTTC. Translated: CASSFPGRDLSEQYF. This chain connects TRBV5-4 to TRBJ2-7, with TRBD2 identical over 7 bases. This CDR3 comprises 15 residues. The junction had 12 bases not matched to a gene; V was cut back by 2 bases and J by 7 bases. Per the germline V gene, CDR1 is SGHNT and CDR2 is YYREEE (reference sequence). Drawing the rest from reference TRBV5-4 and TRBJ2-7, the complete variable domain is ETGVTQSPTHLIKTRGQQVTLRCSSQSGHNTVSWYQQALGQGPQFIFQYYREEENGRGNFPPRFSGLQFPNYSSELNVNALELDDSALYLCASSFPGRDLSEQYFGPGTRLTVT.

The rearrangement joins TRBV19 to TRBJ2-7, with D maybe TRBD1 (7 bases). Trimming stripped 6 bases from V and 2 bases from J, with 17 bases between. CDR1 LNHDA and CDR2 SQIVND come from the germline V gene (reference sequence). The CDR3 spans 15 residues. Here the CDR3 reads CASSYSTRGAYEQYF. The CDR3 DNA sequence: TGTGCCAGTAGCTATTCGACCAGGGGGGCCTACGAGCAGTACTTC. Using reference TRBV19 and TRBJ2-7 for the parts outside the CDR3, the full variable domain is DGGITQSPKYLFRKEGQNVTLSCEQNLNHDAMYWYRQDPGQGLRLIYYSQIVNDFQKGDIAEGYSVSREKKESFPLTVTSAQKNPTAFYLCASSYSTRGAYEQYFGPGTRLTVT.

This sequence joins TRBV4-3 and TRBJ2-2; D gene unclear. V lost 2 bases, J lost 1 base, and 2 bases lay in between. CDR3 length: 13 residues. The germline V gene has CDR1 LGHNA and CDR2 YSLEER. The CDR3 reads CASSQRNTGELFF. The DNA of the CDR3 is TGCGCCAGCAGCCAACGGAACACCGGGGAGCTGTTTTTT.

The chain employs TRBV7-9 and TRBJ1-6, with D tentatively TRBD1 (5 bases). V lost 4 bases, J lost 5 bases, and 12 bases lay in between. Germline assignment: CDR1 SEHNR and CDR2 FQNEAQ (reference sequence). This CDR3 is 15 amino acids long. This chain's CDR3 is CASSSIGADNSPLHF. The CDR3 DNA reads as TGTGCCAGCAGCTCCATAGGGGCCGATAATTCACCCCTCCACTTT.

This clone was seen more than once but under ten times. The chain carries TRBV19 and TRBJ2-3; 12 bases agree with TRBD2. The CDR3 totals 18 residues. Losses at the gene ends were 6 bases for V and 1 base for J; bases not matched to a gene: 11. The V gene's germline CDR1 is LNHDA and CDR2 SQIVND (reference sequence). The chain's CDR3 is CASSLAGGLLGRTDTQYF. The CDR3 DNA reads TGTGCCAGTAGCCTAGCGGGAGGGCTTCTGGGGCGCACAGATACGCAGTATTTT.

This clone was counted a single time. The chain joins TRBV5-4 to TRBJ2-3, with D uncertain. CDR3 size: 15 residues. V was shortened by 0 bases and J by 2 bases, with 10 bases between the two germline ends. Germline lookup yields CDR1 SGHNT and CDR2 YYREEE (reference sequence). The CDR3 spells CASSLGASLTDTQYF. In nucleotides, the CDR3 is TGTGCCAGCAGCTTGGGGGCTTCTCTCACAGATACGCAGTATTTT.

This chain joins TRBV9 and TRBJ1-4; possibly TRBD1 for D (5 bases). Trimming stripped 3 bases from V and 0 bases from J, with 12 bases between. CDR1 and CDR2 (germline): SGDLS, YYNGEE. The CDR3 has 16 amino acids. The CDR3 spells CASSADSPATNEKLFF. CDR3 DNA: TGTGCCAGCAGCGCCGACAGCCCTGCAACTAATGAAAAACTGTTTTTT.

V gene TRBV29-1 combines with J gene TRBJ2-5; possibly TRBD2 for D (6 bases). The CDR3 is 12 residues long. Per the germline V gene, CDR1 is SQVTM and CDR2 is ANQGSEA. V was cut by 3 bases and J by 5 bases, with 10 bases left in between. Here the CDR3 reads CSVESAGETQYF. The CDR3, as DNA: TGCAGCGTTGAGAGTGCGGGGGAGACCCAGTACTTC.

The sample holds one count of this clone. V gene TRBV30 combines with J gene TRBJ1-1; no reliable D call. With 5 bases removed from V and 7 bases from J, the gap between germline ends came to 8 bases. The germline gives CDR1 GTSNPN, CDR2 SVGIG (reference sequence). The CDR3 consists of 10 residues. The CDR3 nucleotides are TGTGCCTGGGAGAGGCGTGAAGCTTTCTTT. Protein: CAWERREAFF.

The chain combines TRBV18 with TRBJ1-2, with 7 bases aligning to TRBD1. Germline V gene sequence: CDR1 KGHSH, CDR2 LQKENI. This CDR3 contains 15 residues. After removal of 4 bases from V and 6 bases from J, the junction contained 11 bases not matched to a gene. The CDR3 here is CASSLDRARDDGYTF. The CDR3 bases are TGTGCCAGCTCACTAGACAGGGCGAGGGATGATGGCTACACCTTC.

V usage is TRBV7-3 and J usage is TRBJ1-1; D is unresolved. The V end was cut by 1 base, the J end by 4 bases, with 13 bases between. Germline V lookup: CDR1 SGHTA, CDR2 FQGTGA. CDR3 size: 15 residues. The CDR3 bases are TGTGCCAGCAGCTTAATACCGGGGAGAACCACTGAAGCTTTCTTT. Translated: CASSLIPGRTTEAFF.

J is TRBJ1-2 and V is TRBV6-1, with D possibly matching TRBD1 (6 bases). There are 14 residues in the CDR3. V was cut by 0 bases and J by 3 bases, with 8 bases left in between. The germline V gene encodes CDR1 MNHNS and CDR2 SASEGT. CDR3 sequence reads: CASSEADSYYGYTF. The CDR3 DNA follows: TGTGCCAGCAGTGAAGCGGACAGCTACTATGGCTACACCTTC.

This clone was seen a few times. The chain joins TRBV10-3 to TRBJ1-1; 11 nucleotides agree with TRBD1. There are 13 residues in the CDR3. CDR1 is ENHRY and CDR2 is SYGVKD in the germline V gene. J gave up 4 bases and V 6 bases, and 1 base lay outside the gene matches. CDR3 loop: CAIRGTGGTEAFF. CDR3 bases: TGTGCCATCAGAGGGACAGGGGGCACTGAAGCTTTCTTT.

This chain joins TRBV28 and TRBJ2-6; tentative D call: TRBD2 (6 bases). V lost 7 bases and J lost 2, with 15 bases in between. Germline assignment: CDR1 MDHEN and CDR2 SYDVKM. The CDR3 totals 16 residues. Here the CDR3 reads CASNPQGGAGANVLTF. Here the CDR3 DNA reads TGTGCCAGCAACCCCCAGGGAGGAGCTGGGGCCAACGTCCTGACTTTC.

The V call is TRBV7-9, the J call TRBJ1-1; D perhaps matches TRBD1 (6 bases). The CDR3 sequence is 14 residues long. Looked up from germline, CDR1 is SEHNR and CDR2 is FQNEAQ (reference sequence). The V gene lost 5 bases and the J gene lost 1 base, with 11 bases spanning the gap. The CDR3 nucleotides are TGTGCCAGCAGCCAACAACAGGGGAACACTGAAGCTTTCTTT. Amino acid sequence: CASSQQQGNTEAFF.

This sequence joins TRBV30 and TRBJ2-5, with TRBD2 matching 11 bases. Germline V lookup: CDR1 GTSNPN, CDR2 SVGIG (reference sequence). Losses at the gene ends were 3 bases for V and 2 bases for J; bases not matched to a gene: 2. The CDR3 length is 14 residues. The CDR3 DNA follows: TGTGCCTGGAGCACTAGCGGGGGACAAGAGACCCAGTACTTC. Translating it yields CAWSTSGGQETQYF. Looking up the rest from reference TRBV30 and TRBJ2-5 gives the full variable domain: SQTIHQWPATLVQPVGSPLSLECTVEGTSNPNLYWYRQAAGRGLQLLFYSVGIGQISSEVPQNLSASRPQDRQFILSSKKLLLSDSGFYLCAWSTSGGQETQYFGPGTRLLVL.

V and J are TRBV6-1 and TRBJ2-1, with 10 positions matching TRBD2. The CDR3 spans 15 residues. Trimming cost V 1 base and J 5 bases; bases outside gene matches: 2. From germline, CDR1 is MNHNS and CDR2 SASEGT. DNA for the CDR3: TGTGCCAGCAGTGAAGTAGCGGGGGGAAACAATGAGCAGTTCTTC. Encoded protein: CASSEVAGGNNEQFF.

This chain joins TRBV5-1 and TRBJ1-3; possible D gene TRBD1, 6 bases. The CDR3 is made up of 15 amino acids. Germline CDR1 reads SGHRS; CDR2 reads YFSETQ. The V gene lost 4 bases and the J gene lost 1 base, with 12 bases spanning the gap. Here the CDR3 reads CASSPGGHSGNTIYF. CDR3 coding DNA: TGCGCCAGCAGCCCGGGGGGGCATTCTGGAAACACCATATATTTT. Full variable domain (missing parts from reference TRBV5-1 and TRBJ1-3): KAGVTQTPRYLIKTRGQQVTLSCSPISGHRSVSWYQQTPGQGLQFLFEYFSETQRNKGNFPGRFSGRQFSNSRSEMNVSTLELGDSALYLCASSPGGHSGNTIYFGEGSWLTVV.